The 6 T cell receptor beta chains below were found in one sample sequenced in a study of response to subunit inactivated influenza vaccine. TCRdb re-called the RT-PCR reads through MiXCR, storing one row per CDR3 protein. This sample has 610,000 or so distinct CDR3 sequences, with about 15% found just once. The sample consisted of PBMCs from blood, taken 12 days after vaccination. The receptor set was obtained from a man aged 50 or older who received an inactivated influenza vaccine.

The CDR3 sequence: CASSLGQVENSPLHF. The DNA for the CDR3 is TGTGCCAGCAGCTTGGGACAGGTGGAGAATTCACCCCTCCACTTT. The rearrangement links TRBV7-2 to TRBJ1-6; 8 bases fit TRBD1. There are 15 residues in the CDR3. CDR1 is SGHTA, CDR2 FQGNSA, per germline. Trimming at V came to 3 bases and at J to 7 bases, leaving 5 bases not matched to a gene.

In its sample, this clonotype was seen a few times. J is TRBJ2-1 and V is TRBV6-5; 9 bases map to TRBD2. The ends lost 0 bases at V and 2 bases at J; junction bases unmatched: 5. The CDR3 consists of 17 residues. Germline V gene lookup returns CDR1 MNHEY and CDR2 SVGAGI. The CDR3 is CASSYSRAGGPYNEQFF. CDR3 DNA sequence: TGTGCCAGCAGTTACTCGAGGGCGGGAGGGCCCTACAATGAGCAGTTCTTC.

This clonotype appeared a few times. The chain is built from TRBV27 and TRBJ2-3, with TRBD2 matching over 7 bases. CDR3 length: 17 amino acids. Germline V lookup: CDR1 MNHEY, CDR2 SMNVEV (reference sequence). J lost 1 base, V lost 5 bases, and 12 bases had no gene match. The chain's CDR3 is CASSLEVRGSGTDTQYF. Here the CDR3 DNA reads TGTGCCAGCAGTCTGGAGGTTCGCGGGAGTGGCACAGATACGCAGTATTTT.

In this sample, this clonotype turned up many times. The chain uses TRBV7-2 and TRBJ1-1; TRBD1 agrees at 9 bases. V was pared by 5 bases and J by 0 bases, with 10 bases of the junction left unmatched. This CDR3 region has 17 residues. Germline V lookup: CDR1 SGHTA, CDR2 FQGNSA. CDR3 in DNA: TGTGCCAGCAGCCGAGGACCGGGACAGGGTATGAACACTGAAGCTTTCTTT. Encoded protein: CASSRGPGQGMNTEAFF. Supplemented by reference TRBV7-2 and TRBJ1-1, the full variable domain reads GAGVSQSPSNKVTEKGKDVELRCDPISGHTALYWYRQSLGQGLEFLIYFQGNSAPDKSGLPSDRFSAERTGGSVSTLTIQRTQQEDSAVYLCASSRGPGQGMNTEAFFGQGTRLTVV.

The gene calls are TRBV7-2 and TRBJ2-7; TRBD1 agrees at 7 bases. Per the germline V gene, CDR1 is SGHTA and CDR2 is FQGNSA. After removal of 5 bases from V and 2 bases from J, the junction contained 15 bases not matched to a gene. This CDR3 is built from 17 residues. The CDR3 sequence: CASSHPTHPTGTYEQYF. The CDR3 bases are TGTGCCAGCAGCCACCCAACCCATCCGACAGGGACCTACGAGCAGTACTTC.

Many counts were recorded for this clonotype. The chain uses TRBV20-1 and TRBJ2-2; D gene uncertain. There are 14 residues in the CDR3. V lost 3 bases and J 0 bases, leaving 8 bases between the germline ends. CDR1 and CDR2 from the germline V gene are DFQATT and SNEGSKA (reference sequence). The CDR3 reads CSARDPANTGELFF. CDR3 nucleotide sequence: TGCAGTGCTAGGGACCCCGCGAACACCGGGGAGCTGTTTTTT.